This T cell receptor beta chain originates from a study of T cell repertoires in cytomegalovirus infection. Study as a whole: Matching HLA type and CMV infection were both indicated by public TCR beta signatures.

TCRdb recomputed calls from the reads with MiXCR, one row per CDR3 protein. The sample lists 490,000 or so distinct CDR3 sequences; around 11% were seen once. This clonotype was observed many times. This CDR3 is built from 15 residues. The germline CDR1 and CDR2 sequences are SGHVS and FQNEAQ. With 2 bases clipped from V and 6 bases from J, the junction kept 3 bases outside the gene matches. The sequenced material came from PBMCs. The receptor was derived from a human donor in good health (CMV status not recorded). Some clones in this sample may be carry-over from other donors' samples. The V and J genes are TRBV7-8 and TRBJ2-2, with 10 bases lining up with TRBD2. In DNA form, the CDR3 reads TGTGCCAGCAGCTTACTAGCGGGAGCCCCCGGGGAGCTGTTTTTT. Protein: CASSLLAGAPGELFF.